These 21 T cell receptor beta chains share one sample of origin, sequenced in a study of T cell repertoires in cytomegalovirus infection. TCRdb reprocessed the reads via MiXCR and lists one record per CDR3 protein. The sample lists about 830,000 distinct CDR3 sequences; roughly 33% were seen once. No cognate antigen is known for these TCRs. Specimen: cultured CD8+ T cells from PBMCs, collected from culture after CMV antigen stimulation. These receptors originate from a human donor in good health (CMV status not recorded). Some clones in this sample may be carry-over from other donors' samples.

This clonotype was found a few times. V and J are TRBV27 and TRBJ1-2; possible D gene TRBD1, 5 bases. Germline loops: CDR1 MNHEY, CDR2 SMNVEV (reference sequence). Trimming left V 4 bases short and J 1 base short, with 10 bases between. There are 14 residues in the CDR3. CDR3 amino acids: CASSSGPVNYGYTF. The DNA of the CDR3 is TGTGCCAGCAGTTCGGGACCGGTTAACTATGGCTACACCTTC.

This rearrangement joins TRBV27 to TRBJ2-7; TRBD1 might be the D (5 bases). Germline V gives CDR1 MNHEY, CDR2 SMNVEV (reference sequence). The CDR3 sequence is 11 residues long. With 10 bases removed from V and 5 bases from J, the gap between germline ends came to 12 bases. The CDR3 here is CATETRDEQYF. The CDR3 DNA is TGTGCCACCGAGACCAGGGACGAGCAGTACTTC.

The V call is TRBV12-3 or TRBV12-4, the J call TRBJ2-7; D is unclear. This CDR3 region has 12 residues. The ends were cut back, 8 bases at V and 7 bases at J, with 15 bases in the middle. The chain's CDR3 is CASLSGLGEQYV. DNA for the CDR3: TGTGCCAGCCTCTCCGGGTTGGGTGAGCAGTACGTC.

Regarding this clonotype: The junction shows a germline mismatch at one end, possibly a read error. The DNA of the CDR3 is TGTGCTAGCAGCTTAGGGGACAGACCCCACAATGAGCAGTTCTTC. Translated, it gives CASSLGDRPHNEQFF. The V call is TRBV7-7, the J call TRBJ2-1, with 7 bases that match TRBD1. The CDR3 covers 15 residues. Germline V gives CDR1 SSHAT, CDR2 FNYEAQ (reference sequence).

This clonotype appeared many times. The chain joins TRBV7-8 to TRBJ2-7, with 8 bases that match TRBD1. This CDR3 region has 14 residues. The ends lost 3 bases at V and 5 bases at J; junction bases unmatched: 6. Germline-derived CDR1 and CDR2 are SGHVS and FQNEAQ. CDR3 residues: CASSFSPGGDEQYV. The CDR3 DNA follows: TGTGCCAGCAGCTTTTCACCAGGGGGCGACGAGCAGTACGTC.

This clonotype has a handful of counts. The chain links TRBV5-1 to TRBJ2-3; TRBD2 matches at 11 bases. The V gene's germline CDR1 is SGHRS and CDR2 YFSETQ. The CDR3 runs 15 residues. After removal of 4 bases from V and 2 bases from J, the junction contained 3 bases not matched to a gene. CDR3 sequence reads: CASSQLAGVTDTQYF. As DNA, the CDR3 is TGCGCCAGCAGCCAACTAGCGGGGGTCACAGATACGCAGTATTTT.

J is TRBJ1-1 and V is TRBV2, with a possible D match to TRBD1 (6 bases). Deletions cut 10 bases from V and 5 bases from J, with 8 bases between. Looked up from germline, CDR1 is SNHLY and CDR2 is FYNNEI. This CDR3 contains 10 residues. CDR3 region: CAKTGTEAFF. As DNA, the CDR3 is TGTGCCAAGACAGGTACTGAAGCTTTCTTT.

The chain recombines TRBV6-1 with TRBJ2-1; TRBD2 matches 11 bases. J gave up 0 bases and V 4 bases, and 8 bases lay outside the gene matches. The CDR3 runs to 18 residues. Germline V gives CDR1 MNHNS, CDR2 SASEGT. CDR3 sequence: CASSGETSGTNSYNEQFF. The CDR3 region has the DNA TGTGCCAGCAGTGGTGAGACTAGCGGGACCAACTCCTACAATGAGCAGTTCTTC.

The V and J genes are TRBV4-1 and TRBJ1-1, with D uncertain. Trimming removed 0 bases at V and 0 bases at J, with 26 bases between. CDR1 MGHRA and CDR2 YSYEKL come from the germline V gene. This CDR3 has 21 residues. The CDR3 loop is CASSQESSKWVISGMNTEAFF. The CDR3 coding sequence is TGCGCCAGCAGCCAAGAAAGCTCGAAATGGGTAATAAGCGGGATGAACACTGAAGCTTTCTTT.

In this sample, this clonotype turned up many times. The chain joins TRBV7-9 to TRBJ1-5; 7 bases agree with TRBD1. J lost 0 bases, V lost 5 bases, and 10 bases had no gene match. This CDR3 spans 17 amino acids. Germline CDR1 and CDR2: SEHNR and FQNEAQ (reference sequence). The DNA of the CDR3 is TGTGCCAGCAGCACCTCCCGGGACAGAGATAGCAATCAGCCCCAGCATTTT. Amino acids: CASSTSRDRDSNQPQHF.

The V call is TRBV6-5, the J call TRBJ2-7; no definite D call. Germline V gene lookup returns CDR1 MNHEY and CDR2 SVGAGI. The CDR3 length is 16 residues. V was trimmed by 0 bases and J by 4 bases, leaving 16 bases between them. Here the CDR3 reads CASSYSLERLYYEQYF. As DNA, the CDR3 is TGTGCCAGCAGTTACTCCTTGGAGCGTCTTTATTACGAGCAGTACTTC.

This chain links TRBV7-6 with TRBJ2-5; 8 nucleotides match TRBD2. The germline gives CDR1 SGHVS, CDR2 FNYEAQ. V shed 6 bases and J 5 bases; nucleotides not matched to a gene: 8. The CDR3 sequence is 14 residues long. CDR3 residues: CASRGGGLEETQYF. In DNA form, the CDR3 reads TGTGCCAGCAGGGGCGGGGGGCTGGAGGAGACCCAGTACTTC.

The gene calls are TRBV7-9 and TRBJ2-2; tentatively, D is TRBD1 (6 bases). This CDR3 is built from 14 residues. Germline values: CDR1 SEHNR, CDR2 FQNEAQ (reference sequence). Trimming removed 8 bases from V and 1 base from J, with 11 bases in between. This CDR3 reads CASPGGRNTGELFF. CDR3 DNA: TGTGCCAGCCCTGGGGGCCGGAACACCGGGGAGCTGTTTTTT.

The V gene is TRBV28, the J gene TRBJ2-7; the D is unclear. The CDR3 has 14 residues. The germline V gene encodes CDR1 MDHEN and CDR2 SYDVKM. Between the trimmed V and J ends, which lost 5 bases and 2 bases, there was a span of 13 bases. CDR3 DNA sequence: TGTGCCAGCAGTCTTGGGCATAATACCTACGAGCAGTACGTC. This sequence encodes CASSLGHNTYEQYV.

This clonotype was observed many times. This rearrangement joins TRBV25-1 to TRBJ1-5, with 7 bases that match TRBD1. V lost 9 bases to trimming and J lost 5 bases; unmatched junction nucleotides: 13. Germline loops: CDR1 MGHDK, CDR2 SYGVNS. This CDR3 is 15 amino acids long. The CDR3 loop reads CARPTGSQSDQPQHF. The CDR3 region has the DNA TGTGCCAGGCCGACAGGGTCCCAATCCGATCAGCCCCAGCATTTT.

This chain connects TRBV7-3 to TRBJ2-2, with TRBD1 matching 7 bases. The J segment lost 5 bases and the V segment lost 10 bases, leaving 10 bases of the junction unmatched. Germline CDR1 is SGHTA and CDR2 is FQGTGA. The CDR3 has 14 residues. The CDR3 DNA reads TGTGCCAACAACCGACAGGGCGAAACCGGGGAGCTGTTTTTT. It specifies CANNRQGETGELFF.

The CDR3 coding sequence is TGTGCCAGCAGTTTGTGGGACAGCTATAATTCACCCCTCCACTTT. Encoded protein: CASSLWDSYNSPLHF. The chain links TRBV28 to TRBJ1-6; 7 bases fit TRBD1. CDR3 length equals 15 residues. Germline CDR1 reads MDHEN; CDR2 reads SYDVKM. V shed 3 bases and J 3 bases; nucleotides not matched to a gene: 2.

J is TRBJ2-6 and V is TRBV14; D remains ambiguous. The V end was cut by 1 base, the J end by 0 bases, with 10 bases between. CDR1 is SGHDN, CDR2 FVKESK, per germline. This CDR3 contains 17 residues. CDR3 loop: CASSQALGNSGANVLTF. The CDR3 DNA follows: TGTGCCAGCAGCCAAGCGCTGGGGAACTCTGGGGCCAACGTCCTGACTTTC.

The chain recombines TRBV20-1 with TRBJ2-5; D is unclear. Germline assignment: CDR1 DFQATT and CDR2 SNEGSKA (reference sequence). With 0 bases removed from V and 2 bases from J, the gap between germline ends came to 4 bases. The length of the CDR3 is 12 residues. The CDR3 is CSARELQETQYF. The CDR3 nucleotides are TGCAGTGCTAGAGAATTACAAGAGACCCAGTACTTC.

The CDR3 DNA follows: TGTGCCAGCAGTTACTCCGCAGATGGACTAGCGGGGGGGCCGCACAATGAGCAGTTCTTC. Its protein product is CASSYSADGLAGGPHNEQFF. The chain employs TRBV6-2 or TRBV6-3 and TRBJ2-1; 15 bases map to TRBD2. After removal of 0 bases from V and 5 bases from J, the junction contained 11 bases not matched to a gene. Germline CDR1 and CDR2: MNHEY and SVGEGT. The CDR3 covers 20 residues.

This clonotype occurred a few times. The chain employs TRBV9 and TRBJ1-1; TRBD1 agrees at 10 bases. The CDR3 has 16 amino acids. Trimming took 3 bases from V and 8 from J; bases not matched to a gene: 13. Per germline, CDR1 SGDLS and CDR2 YYNGEE. The CDR3, as DNA: TGTGCCAGCAGCGCGAACCGGGACAGGGGTCTCCTCGAAGCTTTCTTT. Protein sequence: CASSANRDRGLLEAFF.